This is a list of T cell receptor beta chains from one sample in a study of T cell responses to AZD1222 COVID-19 vaccine. Repertoires were generated with immunoSEQ multiplex PCR, while TCRdb's copy carries only in-frame clones and drops some. The sample records approximately 150,000 clones, 90% to 95% being singletons. This material consisted of peripheral blood, taken on day 0 of AZD1222 vaccination. All receptors derive from an adult in good health. The conserved cysteine and the conserved F or W are not part of the CDR3 here.

len: 10; j_gene: TRBJ1-2; v_gene: TRBV10-2; CDR3aa: ASSMAGYGYT
len: 13; j_gene: TRBJ1-2; v_gene: TRBV2; CDR3aa: ASTGGTGADYGYT
len: 10; j_gene: TRBJ2-5; v_gene: TRBV11-2; CDR3aa: ASSDDLGTQY
len: 12; j_gene: TRBJ2-7; v_gene: TRBV18; CDR3aa: ASSPDRGQYEQY
len: 10; j_gene: TRBJ2-7; v_gene: TRBV7-8; CDR3aa: ASSVTGVEQY
len: 13; j_gene: TRBJ1-2; v_gene: TRBV2; CDR3aa: ASSILAEGIHGYT
len: 11; j_gene: TRBJ1-2; v_gene: TRBV6-5; CDR3aa: ASSYGSLYGYT
len: 12; j_gene: TRBJ2-1; v_gene: TRBV2; CDR3aa: ASSEQGPPNEQF
len: 10; j_gene: TRBJ1-4; v_gene: TRBV13; CDR3aa: ASSRAPGKLF
len: 13; j_gene: TRBJ1-1; v_gene: TRBV9; CDR3aa: ASSVDPGRRTEAF
len: 11; j_gene: TRBJ2-5; v_gene: TRBV7-3; CDR3aa: ASSSQGGETQY
len: 13; j_gene: TRBJ1-5; v_gene: TRBV19; CDR3aa: ASSMGQVGNQPQH
len: 12; j_gene: TRBJ2-2; v_gene: TRBV11-2; CDR3aa: ASSVMQFTGELF
len: 16; j_gene: TRBJ2-1; v_gene: TRBV10-1; CDR3aa: ASSDTGALRGASNEQF
len: 13; j_gene: TRBJ1-2; v_gene: TRBV7-3; CDR3aa: ASSLTRAEMRGYT
len: 12; j_gene: TRBJ2-5; v_gene: TRBV11-3; CDR3aa: ASSSRTSPETQY
len: 14; j_gene: TRBJ2-1; v_gene: TRBV10-3; CDR3aa: AIGGLAGVGYNEQF